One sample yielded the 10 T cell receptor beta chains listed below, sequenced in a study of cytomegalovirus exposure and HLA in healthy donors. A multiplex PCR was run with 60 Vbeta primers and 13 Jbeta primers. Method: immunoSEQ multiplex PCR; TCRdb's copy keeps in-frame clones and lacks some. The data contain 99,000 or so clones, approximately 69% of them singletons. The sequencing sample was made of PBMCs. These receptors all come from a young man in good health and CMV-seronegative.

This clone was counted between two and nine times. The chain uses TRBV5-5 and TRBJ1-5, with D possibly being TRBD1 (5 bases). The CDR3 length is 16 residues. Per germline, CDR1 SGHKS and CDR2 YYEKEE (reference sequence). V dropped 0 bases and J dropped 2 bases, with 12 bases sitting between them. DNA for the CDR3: TGTGCCAGCAGCTTGGGGGGCGCGGGGGGCAATCAGCCCCAGCATTTT. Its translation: CASSLGGAGGNQPQHF.

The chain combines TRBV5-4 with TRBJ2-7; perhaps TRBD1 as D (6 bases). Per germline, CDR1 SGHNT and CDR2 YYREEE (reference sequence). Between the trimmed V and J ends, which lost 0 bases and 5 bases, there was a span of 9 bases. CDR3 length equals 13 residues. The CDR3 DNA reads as TGTGCCAGCAGCTTGGAACAGGGCCACGAGCAGTACTTC. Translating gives CASSLEQGHEQYF.

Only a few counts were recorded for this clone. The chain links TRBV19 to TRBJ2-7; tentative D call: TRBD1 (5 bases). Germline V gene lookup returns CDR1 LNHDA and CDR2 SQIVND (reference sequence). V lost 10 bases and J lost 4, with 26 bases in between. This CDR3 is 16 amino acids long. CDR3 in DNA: TGTGCCACTAGAGTACAAGTGGCAGGGCTTCGGTACGAGCAGTACTTC. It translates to CATRVQVAGLRYEQYF.

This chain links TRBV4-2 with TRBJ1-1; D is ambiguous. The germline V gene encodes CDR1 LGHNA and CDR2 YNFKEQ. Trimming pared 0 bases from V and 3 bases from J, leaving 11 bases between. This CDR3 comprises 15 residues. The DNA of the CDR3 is TGTGCCAGCAGCCAAGAAGCTCGGGAGGACACTGAAGCTTTCTTT. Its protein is CASSQEAREDTEAFF.

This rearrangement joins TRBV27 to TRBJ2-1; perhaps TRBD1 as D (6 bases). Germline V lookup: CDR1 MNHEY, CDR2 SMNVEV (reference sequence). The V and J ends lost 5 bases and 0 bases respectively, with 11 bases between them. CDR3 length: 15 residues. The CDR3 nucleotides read TGTGCCAGCAGTCTACAGGGTACCTCCTACAATGAGCAGTTCTTC. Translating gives CASSLQGTSYNEQFF.

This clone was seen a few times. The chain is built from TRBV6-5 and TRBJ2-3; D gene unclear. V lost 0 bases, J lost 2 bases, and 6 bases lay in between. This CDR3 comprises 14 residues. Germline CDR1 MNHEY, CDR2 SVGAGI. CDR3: CASSYSSLTDTQYF. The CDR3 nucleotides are TGTGCCAGCAGTTACTCATCTCTCACAGATACGCAGTATTTT.

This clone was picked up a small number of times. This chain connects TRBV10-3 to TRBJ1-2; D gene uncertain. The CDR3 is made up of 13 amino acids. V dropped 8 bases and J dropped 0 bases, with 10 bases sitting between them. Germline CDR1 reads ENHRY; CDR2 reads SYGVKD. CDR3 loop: CAIEVEPNYGYTF. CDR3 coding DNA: TGTGCCATCGAGGTTGAACCTAACTATGGCTACACCTTC.

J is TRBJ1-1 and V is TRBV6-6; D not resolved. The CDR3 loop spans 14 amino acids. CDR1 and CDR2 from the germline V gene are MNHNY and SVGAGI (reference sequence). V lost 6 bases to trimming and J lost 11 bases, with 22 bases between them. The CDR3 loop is CASSPPGGRIAAFF. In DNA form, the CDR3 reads TGTGCCAGCAGCCCCCCAGGAGGGAGGATAGCTGCTTTCTTT.

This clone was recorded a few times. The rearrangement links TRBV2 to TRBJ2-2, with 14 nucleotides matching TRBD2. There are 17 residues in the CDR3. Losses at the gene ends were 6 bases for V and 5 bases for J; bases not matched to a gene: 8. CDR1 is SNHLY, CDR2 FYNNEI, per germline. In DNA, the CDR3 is TGTGCCAGCAGAACCGGGACTAGCGGGAGTCGGACCGGGGAGCTGTTTTTT. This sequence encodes CASRTGTSGSRTGELFF.

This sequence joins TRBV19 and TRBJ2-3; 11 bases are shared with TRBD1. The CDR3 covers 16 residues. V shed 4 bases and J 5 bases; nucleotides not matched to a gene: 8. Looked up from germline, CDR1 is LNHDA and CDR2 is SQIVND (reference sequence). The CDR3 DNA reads TGTGCCAGTAGTACTCCGGGACAGGGGGTGGGAGATACGCAGTATTTT. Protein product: CASSTPGQGVGDTQYF.